Reported below is one T cell receptor (beta chain). As yet, its antigen is unknown. The protocol was immunoSEQ multiplex PCR, while the TCRdb copy is restricted to in-frame clones and leaves out a portion. Altogether some 160,000 clones are present, around nine tenths being singletons, with the ten largest covering around 1%. The record originates from a study of T cell responses to AZD1222 COVID-19 vaccine. Study-wide points: Only six or seven AZD1222 recipients were seropositive at baseline. Regions 160-218 and 743-854 held dominance among vaccine-associated CD4 TCRs, which spanned spike.

The germline CDR1 and CDR2 sequences are LNHDA and SQIVND (reference sequence). CDR3 length: 16 residues. The V and J ends lost 5 bases and 0 bases respectively, with 11 bases between them. V usage is TRBV19 and J usage is TRBJ1-6; D is unresolved. The material was peripheral blood, obtained 28 days after the second AZD1222 dose. The origin of this receptor is an adult who received the AZD1222 COVID-19 vaccine. The CDR3 bases are TGTGCCAGTAGTTCCCTTAGAAGCTCCTATAATTCACCCCTCCACTTT. Translated: CASSSLRSSYNSPLHF.